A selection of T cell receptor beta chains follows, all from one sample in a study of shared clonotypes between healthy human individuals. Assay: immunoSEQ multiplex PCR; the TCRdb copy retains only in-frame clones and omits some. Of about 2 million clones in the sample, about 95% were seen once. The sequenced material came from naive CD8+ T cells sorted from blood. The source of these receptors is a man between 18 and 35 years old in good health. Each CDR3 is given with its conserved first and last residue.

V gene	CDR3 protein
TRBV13	CASSSNERYEQYF
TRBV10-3	CAISDRDRDSGNTIYF
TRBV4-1	CASSQTGGNEQFF
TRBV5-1	CASSLAGSHEQYF
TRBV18	CASSPSETNQETQYF
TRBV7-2	CASSLDAGSFDTQYF
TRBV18	CASSPGTGGIDTGELFF
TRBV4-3	CASSLGLDTEAFF
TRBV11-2	CASSLVLAWDTQYF
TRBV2	CASTLGSETATYEQYF
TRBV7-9	CASSWARQETQYF
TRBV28	CASDSQGIQETQYF
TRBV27	CASSLRGPLSNTDTQYF
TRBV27	CASSLIFVEGVGETQYF
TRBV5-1	CASSHGDPYEQYF
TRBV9	CASSVDTFTDTQYF
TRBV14	CASSQALANEQFF
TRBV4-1	CASSASPLEAFF
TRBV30	CAWSKVGAGSTDTQYF
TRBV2	CANTLPAGPQISYTF
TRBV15	CATSRAGLAGTFTDTQYF
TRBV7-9	CASSFGQGPGELFF
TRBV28	CASSWGEGNTEAFF
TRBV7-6	CASSAGAGGGLPYEQYF
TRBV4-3	CASSQDLSLTSSYEQYF
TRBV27	CASSFWVDSYNEQFF
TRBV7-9	CASSPRYANEKLFF
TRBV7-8	CASSQGQLNTEAFF
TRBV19	CASTGTGGATGELFF
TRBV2	CATWDRYNEQFF
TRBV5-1	CASSFGQGTYEQYF
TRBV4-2	CASSPTGGVSYNSPLHF
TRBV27	CASRLAGNTGELFF
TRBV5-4	CASSNPGGEEFLHYGYTF
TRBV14	CASSPADYVFAGYTF
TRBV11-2	CASSSRDRAYNEQFF
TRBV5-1	CASSLGYGEYTDTQYF
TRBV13	CASRGMGAGANVLTF